This T cell receptor (beta chain) was recovered during a study of T cell changes during pregnancy in multiple sclerosis. The table came from immunoSEQ multiplex PCR; TCRdb's copy has only in-frame clones and leaves some out. The sample yields some 29,000 clones, about 88% seen once. This clone was recorded once. Trimming removed 2 bases from V and 3 bases from J; junction bases left unmatched: 6. The CDR3 sequence is 15 residues long. The germline CDR1 and CDR2 sequences are SGHRS and YFSETQ. The sample in question was CD8+ T cells from peripheral blood mononuclear cells, obtained after pregnancy. This rearrangement joins TRBV5-1 to TRBJ1-1; 8 bases match TRBD1. The TCR comes from a female donor with multiple sclerosis, enrolled in a pregnancy study. Here the CDR3 DNA reads TGCGCCAGCAGCTTCGCCCAGGGGGCCGACACTGAAGCTTTCTTT. Translation: CASSFAQGADTEAFF.